Ten or more counts support the clone carrying this T cell receptor beta chain. Antigen unknown. This specimen comes from a study of T-cell memory formation after mild COVID-19. Study overall: There were largely donor-specific TCR clusters. Findings and caveats of the study: Some clones that responded turned up in pre-infection memory, which suggests that cross-reactive memory joined in. Contracting CD4+ clones lay largely in CM and EM, with CD8+ ones residing in EMRA.

V was clipped by 1 base and J by 0 bases; unmatched bases: 2. The CDR3 covers 16 residues. CDR1 and CDR2 from the germline V gene are LGHNA and YNFKEQ. After 5'RACE with constant-segment primers, TCR alpha and TCR beta cDNA libraries carrying sample barcodes and UMIs were obtained. TCRdb itself ran the 5' RACE reads through MiXCR, one entry per CDR3 protein. The table includes about 270,000 distinct CDR3 sequences, roughly 16% detected once. Sequencing used PBMCs or a T cell subset sorted from them (not recorded which). This chain uses TRBV4-2 with TRBJ1-3; 8 bases map to TRBD1. The TCR was taken from a man between 18 and 29 years old who had mild COVID-19 (a few samples of this study predate the infection). Cell type and time point are not known. The CDR3 region is CASSQGQGSSGNTIYF. CDR3 coding DNA: TGTGCCAGCAGCCAAGGACAGGGGAGCTCTGGAAACACCATATATTTT.